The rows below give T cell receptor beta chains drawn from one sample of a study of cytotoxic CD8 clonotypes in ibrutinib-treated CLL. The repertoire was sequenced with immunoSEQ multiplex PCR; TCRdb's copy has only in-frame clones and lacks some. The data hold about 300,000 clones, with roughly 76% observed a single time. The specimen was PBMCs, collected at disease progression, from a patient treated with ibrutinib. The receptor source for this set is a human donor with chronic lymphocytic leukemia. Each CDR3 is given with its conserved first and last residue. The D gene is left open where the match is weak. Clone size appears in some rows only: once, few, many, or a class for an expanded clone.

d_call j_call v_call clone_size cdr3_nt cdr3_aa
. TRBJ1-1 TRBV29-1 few TGCAGCGTTAAGGGGACTTACTCGAACACTGAAGCTTTCTTT CSVKGTYSNTEAFF
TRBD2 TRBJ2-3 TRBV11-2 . TGTGCCAGCAGCTCGCGCGGGTGGGCGGGAGCGAGCACAGATACGCAGTATTTT CASSSRGWAGASTDTQYF
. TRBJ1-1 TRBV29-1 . TGCAGCGCCCCCTCTCGGAGTCGGACTGAAGCTTTCTTT CSAPSRSRTEAFF
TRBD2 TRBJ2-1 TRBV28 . TGTGCCAGCAGAAGCACGGGACTAGCGGGACATGAGCAGTTCTTC CASRSTGLAGHEQFF
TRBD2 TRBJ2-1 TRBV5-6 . TGTGCCAGCAGCTGGACTAGCGGGAGGATTCCCTACAATGAGCAGTTCTTC CASSWTSGRIPYNEQFF
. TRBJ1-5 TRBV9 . TGTGCCAGCAACATAAGGGTGGGGCAGGGGAATCAGCCCCAGCATTTT CASNIRVGQGNQPQHF
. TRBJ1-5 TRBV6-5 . TGTGCCAGCAGTTCCGCTGGGGCATTGGATCAGCCCCAGCATTTT CASSSAGALDQPQHF
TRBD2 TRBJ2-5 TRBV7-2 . TGTGCCAGCAGCTTAGACGGCGGGAGGACGGAGACCCAGTACTTC CASSLDGGRTETQYF
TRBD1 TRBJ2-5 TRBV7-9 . TGTGCCAGCAGCTTTGGACAGGGGACGGAGACCCAGTACTTC CASSFGQGTETQYF
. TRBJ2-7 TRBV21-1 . TGTGCCAGCAGCAAAGCGCGCAGGGGTATCTACGAGCAGTACTTC CASSKARRGIYEQYF
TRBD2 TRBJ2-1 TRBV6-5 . TGTGCCAGCAGTTACTTGGGGACTAGCGACAATGAGCAGTTCTTC CASSYLGTSDNEQFF
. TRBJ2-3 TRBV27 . TGTGCCAGCAGCCATTATGGGCCGCGGGATACGCAGTATTTT CASSHYGPRDTQYF
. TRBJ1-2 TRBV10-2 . TGCGCCAGCGCACCGGACAGTGGAGGCTACACCTTC CASAPDSGGYTF
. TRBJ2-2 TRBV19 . TGTGCCAGTAGTTTCAGGGAGGCCGGGGAGCTGTTTTTT CASSFREAGELFF
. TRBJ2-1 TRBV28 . TGTGCCAGCAGTTTAATCTCCGCGGCGTACAATGAGCAGTTCTTC CASSLISAAYNEQFF
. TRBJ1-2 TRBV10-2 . TGCGCCAGCACCCCGACAGATCTTAACTATGGCTACACCTTC CASTPTDLNYGYTF
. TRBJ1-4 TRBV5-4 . TGTGCCAGCAGCTTGGCCGCAAGCAATGAAAAACTGTTTTTT CASSLAASNEKLFF
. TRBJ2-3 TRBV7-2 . TGTGCCAGCAGCTTGGGACTTCTCACAGATACGCAGTATTTT CASSLGLLTDTQYF
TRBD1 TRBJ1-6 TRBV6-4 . TGTGCCAGCAGTGACCGACAGGGGGATCCCCTCCACTTT CASSDRQGDPLHF
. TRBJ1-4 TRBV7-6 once TGTGCCAGCAGCTTAGAGCGGGCAGGGGATGAAAAACTGTTTTTT CASSLERAGDEKLFF
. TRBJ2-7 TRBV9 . TGTGCCAGCAGCGTAGCTGATGGATTGAGCTCCTACGAGCAGTACTTC CASSVADGLSSYEQYF
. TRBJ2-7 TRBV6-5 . TGTGCCGCGGGGTCGAGGGTCCACGAGCAGTACTTC CAAGSRVHEQYF
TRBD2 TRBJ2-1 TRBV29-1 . TGCAGCGTTGAGGAAATGAAGGGACTAACCACCGAGCAGTTCTTC CSVEEMKGLTTEQFF
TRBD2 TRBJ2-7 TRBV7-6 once TGTGCCAGCAGCTTAGCGGGTAGCGGGAGGTCCTACGAGCAGTACTTC CASSLAGSGRSYEQYF
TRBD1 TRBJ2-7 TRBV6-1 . TGTGCCAGCAGTGATACAGGGGGCGGCGACGAGCAGTACTTC CASSDTGGGDEQYF
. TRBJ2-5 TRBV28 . TGTGCCAGCAGTTTATGGGACTCGCAAGAGACCCAGTACTTC CASSLWDSQETQYF
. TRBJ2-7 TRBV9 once TGTGCCAGCAGCGTAGCTGGGTTCGGCTCCTACGAGCAGTACTTC CASSVAGFGSYEQYF
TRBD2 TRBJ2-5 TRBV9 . TGTGCCAGCAGCGTAGGCAGCGGGAGATCGGAGACCCAGTACTTC CASSVGSGRSETQYF
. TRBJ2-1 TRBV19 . TGTGCCAGTAGTATTGCAGGGGTCTGGGAGCAGTTCTTC CASSIAGVWEQFF
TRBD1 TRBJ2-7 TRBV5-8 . TGTGCCAGCAGGGGGACAGGGGCCTTCGAGCAGTACTTC CASRGTGAFEQYF
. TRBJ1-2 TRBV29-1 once TGCAGCGTTGAGATGGGGGCCTATGGCTACACCTTC CSVEMGAYGYTF